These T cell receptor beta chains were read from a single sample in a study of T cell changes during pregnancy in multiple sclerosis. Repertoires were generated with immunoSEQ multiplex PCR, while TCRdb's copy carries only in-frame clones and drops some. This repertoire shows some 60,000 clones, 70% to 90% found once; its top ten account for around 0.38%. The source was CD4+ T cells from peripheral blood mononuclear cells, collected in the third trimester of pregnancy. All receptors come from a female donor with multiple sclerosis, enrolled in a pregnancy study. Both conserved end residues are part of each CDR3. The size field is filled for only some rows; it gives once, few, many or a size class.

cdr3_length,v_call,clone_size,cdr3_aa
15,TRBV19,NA,CASSAWEAGNEKLFF
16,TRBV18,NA,CASSPPKPGQIYGYTF
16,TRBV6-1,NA,CASREGAGLGSGELFF
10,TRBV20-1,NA,CSAPYEKLFF
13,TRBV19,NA,CASSYRGKSEQYF
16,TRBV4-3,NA,CASSQDPGRENEKLFF
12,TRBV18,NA,CASSPILGTSDF
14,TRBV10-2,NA,CASSAVGASYEQYF
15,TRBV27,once,CASSLLDTGGTEAFF
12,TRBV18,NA,CASSPSGEKLFF
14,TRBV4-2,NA,CASSPGPRGQPQHF
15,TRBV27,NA,CASSSWGEGGTEAFF
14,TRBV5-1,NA,CASSSGAVNTEAFF
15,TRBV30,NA,CAWSEMKGLNYGYTF
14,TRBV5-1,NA,CASSFGRGGDGYTF
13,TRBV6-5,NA,CASSYVGLYGYTF
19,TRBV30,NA,CAWSGSLEEGWDSYNEQFF
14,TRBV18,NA,CASSSRDRETEAFF
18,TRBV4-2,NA,CASSQGTTGLAGIDTQYF
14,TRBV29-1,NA,CSVWGQEKPEKLFF
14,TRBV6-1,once,CASGSSGRNNEQFF
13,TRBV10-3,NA,CAIRQESTDTQYF
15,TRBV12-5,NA,CASGLVKPLNTEAFF
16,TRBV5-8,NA,CASILLILREEAEQFF
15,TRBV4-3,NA,CASSPPGQGKTEAFF